This T cell receptor beta chain was sequenced during a study of shared clonotypes between healthy human individuals. Across the study: Donor composition was two women and a few men, aged 18 to 49. The study's findings and limits: Blood was the only sampled material, and tissue repertoires likely differ. Several donors had 4% to 6.5% of their naive CD4 clonotypes in common.

Sorted-subset replicate PCR reactions contained roughly 210 ng DNA, corresponding to approximately 30,000 T cell genomes. Libraries were prepared by immunoSEQ multiplex PCR; TCRdb keeps only in-frame clonotypes and omits some of them. The sample has some 2,000,000 clones, about 95% seen once. Trimming removed 2 bases from V and 0 bases from J, with 8 bases in between. This CDR3 is built from 15 residues. Per germline, CDR1 LNHNV and CDR2 YYDKDF (reference sequence). Naive CD8 isolation took CD45RO-negative cells positively selected for CCR7 and excluded terminally differentiated effector memory CD45RA+ cells. On this clone itself: Its antigen is unidentified.

The source is a young man in good health. Sequenced sample: naive CD8+ T cells sorted from blood. The chain joins TRBV15 to TRBJ2-1; D is ambiguous. The CDR3 DNA sequence: TGTGCCACCAGCAGACTTGACGACTCCTACAATGAGCAGTTCTTC. Residues: CATSRLDDSYNEQFF.